This TCR beta chain derives from a study of T-cell reconstitution after alpha-beta-depleted transplantation in children. CDR3 size: 13 residues. The germline CDR1 and CDR2 sequences are MNHNY and SVGAGI (reference sequence). V was trimmed by 2 bases and J by 9 bases, leaving 11 bases between them. It was with unique molecular identifiers that the TCRbeta library was prepared. MiXCR, run by TCRdb on the PCR reads, gives a single entry per CDR3 protein. Of about 500,000 distinct CDR3 sequences in the sample, approximately 32% were seen once. This clonotype was detected ten times or more. V is TRBV6-6 and J is TRBJ2-1; no definite D call. The sequencing here drew on PBMCs from the stem cell graft donor, taken from the stem cell graft. This receptor was taken from a human donor who donated a stem cell graft to a child with aplastic anemia. The CDR3 coding sequence is TGTGCCAGCAGTTACCCATCAGTGGGTGAGCAGTTCTTC. This gives the protein CASSYPSVGEQFF.